This is a list of T cell receptor beta chains from one sample in a study of cytomegalovirus exposure and HLA in healthy donors. Here immunoSEQ multiplex PCR was the method, and the copy in TCRdb shows in-frame clones only, minus some. This sample's clone table lists some 140,000 clones. The sequenced sample was PBMCs. The source is an older woman in good health and CMV-seronegative. Both conserved end residues are part of each CDR3. Fields, in order: V gene, J gene, CDR3 length, D gene, CDR3 DNA, CDR3 protein. A D gene is named only where the DNA matches it firmly.

>TRBV7-8|TRBJ2-5|12|NA
TGTGCCAGCAGCTTTGGCGGGGAGACCCAGTACTTC
CASSFGGETQYF
>TRBV2|TRBJ2-7|14|NA
TGTGCCAGCAACAAGGCCCCGGAGCCCTACGAGCAGTACTTC
CASNKAPEPYEQYF
>TRBV19|TRBJ2-1|17|TRBD2
TGTGCCAGTAGTATAGTAGCGGGAGTACCGGGGGGGAATGAGCAGTTCTTC
CASSIVAGVPGGNEQFF
>TRBV7-2|TRBJ2-7|12|NA
TGTGCCAGCACCCTCCACTTCTACGAGCAGTACTTC
CASTLHFYEQYF
>TRBV28|TRBJ2-7|16|TRBD2
TGTGCCAGCAGTTTACTAGCGGGAGGGCGCTCCTACGAGCAGTACTTC
CASSLLAGGRSYEQYF
>TRBV11-3|TRBJ1-5|10|NA
TGTGCCTCCGAGCCCCGAGCCCAGCATTTT
CASEPRAQHF
>TRBV18|TRBJ1-1|13|NA
TGTGCCAGCTCACTGTCGCGGGGCACTGAAGCTTTCTTT
CASSLSRGTEAFF
>TRBV5-5|TRBJ2-3|15|TRBD2
TGTGCCAGCAGCTTAAGACTAGCGGGAGAGGAAACGCAGTATTTT
CASSLRLAGEETQYF
>TRBV6-5|TRBJ1-2|11|TRBD1
TGTGCCGCAGGGGGCCCCTATGGCTACACCTTC
CAAGGPYGYTF
>TRBV6-1|TRBJ2-3|14|TRBD1
TGTGCCAGCACAACAGGGGTAGTTGCAGATACGCAGTATTTT
CASTTGVVADTQYF
>TRBV5-1|TRBJ2-2|15|TRBD2
TGCGCCAGCAGCTTGAGCGGGGGGAGGACCGGGGAGCTGTTTTTT
CASSLSGGRTGELFF
>TRBV27|TRBJ2-1|13|NA
TGTGCCAGCGGCCGGAGAGGAGGGCATGAGCAGTTCTTC
CASGRRGGHEQFF
>TRBV28|TRBJ1-5|13|NA
TGTGCCAGCAGCCAGGGAAGCAATCAGCCCCAGCATTTT
CASSQGSNQPQHF
>TRBV5-1|TRBJ2-1|15|TRBD1
TGCGCCAGCAGCTTGGTGACAGGGGGCTACAATGAGCAGTTCTTC
CASSLVTGGYNEQFF
>TRBV5-1|TRBJ2-1|15|TRBD2
TGCGCCAGCGGGGGAGGACTAGCGGGGTACAATGAGCAGTTCTTC
CASGGGLAGYNEQFF
>TRBV2|TRBJ1-5|13|TRBD1
TGTGCCAGCAAGGGGACAGGGGATCAGCCCCAGCATTTT
CASKGTGDQPQHF
>TRBV9|TRBJ1-4|17|NA
TGTGCCAGCAGCGTAGCGGCGGCAGGGCGGAATGATGAAAAACTGTTTTTT
CASSVAAAGRNDEKLFF
>TRBV4-1|TRBJ2-3|16|NA
TGCGCCAGCAGCCAACTACTAGCACGAACTACAGATACGCAGTATTTT
CASSQLLARTTDTQYF
>TRBV13|TRBJ1-1|14|NA
TGTGCCAGCAGCTTAACAGATATGAACACTGAAGCTTTCTTT
CASSLTDMNTEAFF
>TRBV11-2|TRBJ2-7|15|TRBD2
TGTGCCAGCAGATATGGGCGGGAGTTGAGCTACGAGCAGTACTTC
CASRYGRELSYEQYF
>TRBV6-5|TRBJ2-7|14|NA
TGTGCCAGCAGTTACTCCACACCCGACTACGAGCAGTACTTC
CASSYSTPDYEQYF
>TRBV15|TRBJ2-1|15|TRBD1
TGTGCCACCAGCGCACACCGGGACAGGCCAACCCAGCAGTTCTTC
CATSAHRDRPTQQFF